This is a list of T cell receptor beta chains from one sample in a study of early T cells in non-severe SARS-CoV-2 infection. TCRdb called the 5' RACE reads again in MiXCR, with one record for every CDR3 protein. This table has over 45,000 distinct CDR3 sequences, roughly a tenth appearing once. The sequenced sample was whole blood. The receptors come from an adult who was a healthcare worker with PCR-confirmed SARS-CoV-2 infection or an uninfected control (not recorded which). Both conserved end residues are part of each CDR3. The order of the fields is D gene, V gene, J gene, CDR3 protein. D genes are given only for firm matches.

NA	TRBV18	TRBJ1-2	CASSQTQGNYGYTF
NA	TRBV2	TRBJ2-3	CASSVIDTQYF
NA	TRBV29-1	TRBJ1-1	CSAAEYRDGTEAFF
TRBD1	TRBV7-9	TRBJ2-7	CASSPPDRVYEQYF
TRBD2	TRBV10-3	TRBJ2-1	CAISSPGLAGYNEQFF
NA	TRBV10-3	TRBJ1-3	CAISPTGSGNTIYF
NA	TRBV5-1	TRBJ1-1	CASSLESSTEAFF
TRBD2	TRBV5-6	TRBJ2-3	CASSPGLADSTDTQYF
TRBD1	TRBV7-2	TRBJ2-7	CASSLTLPGQGSGEQYF
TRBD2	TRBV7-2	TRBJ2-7	CASSLAWSPSGIYEQYF
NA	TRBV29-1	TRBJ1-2	CSELRVSQGGYTF
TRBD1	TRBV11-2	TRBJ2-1	CASSLGVGTASNEQFF